The 30 T cell receptor beta chains reported below all come from one sample, sequenced in a study of type 1 regulatory T cells. These TCRs are of unknown antigen specificity. TCRdb processed the reads anew with MiXCR; each CDR3 protein has one entry. The sample carries some 21,000 distinct CDR3 sequences, about half recorded once. Sequencing was carried out using cultured T cells, either the whole culture or a sorted T cell fraction (not recorded which). Receptors originate from a human donor in good health.

This rearrangement joins TRBV29-1 to TRBJ2-2, with 8 bases matching TRBD2. Trimming at V came to 4 bases and at J to 4 bases, leaving 5 bases not matched to a gene. Germline V lookup: CDR1 SQVTM, CDR2 ANQGSEA. This CDR3 is 14 amino acids long. CDR3 amino acids: CSVAGGLGTGELFF. The CDR3 DNA sequence: TGCAGCGTTGCGGGGGGGCTGGGCACCGGGGAGCTGTTTTTT.

This clonotype was seen a handful of times. The chain carries TRBV7-6 and TRBJ2-2; 8 positions match TRBD2. The V gene's germline CDR1 is SGHVS and CDR2 FNYEAQ. The V gene end was trimmed by 3 bases and the J gene end by 8 bases; junction bases not matched to a gene: 14. The CDR3 has 17 residues. DNA of the CDR3: TGTGCCAGCAGCTTGTGGGCTGTGGGACTAGTCCAGGGGGAGCTGTTTTTT. It is translated as CASSLWAVGLVQGELFF. Supplemented by reference TRBV7-6 and TRBJ2-2, the full variable domain reads GAGVSQSPRYKVTKRGQDVALRCDPISGHVSLYWYRQALGQGPEFLTYFNYEAQQDKSGLPNDRFSAERPEGSISTLTIQRTEQRDSAMYRCASSLWAVGLVQGELFFGEGSRLTVL.

This sequence joins TRBV5-5 and TRBJ1-2; D not certain. The V and J ends lost 4 bases and 1 base respectively, with 8 bases between them. Germline loops: CDR1 SGHKS, CDR2 YYEKEE (reference sequence). The CDR3 spans 13 residues. CDR3 nucleotide sequence: TGTGCCAGCAGCCTTACCATTAACTATGGCTACACCTTC. This sequence encodes CASSLTINYGYTF. The full variable domain, rest sourced from reference TRBV5-5 and TRBJ1-2, is DAGVTQSPTHLIKTRGQQVTLRCSPISGHKSVSWYQQVLGQGPQFIFQYYEKEERGRGNFPDRFSARQFPNYSSELNVNALLLGDSALYLCASSLTINYGYTFGSGTRLTVV.

This clonotype was recorded a few times. The chain recombines TRBV5-5 with TRBJ1-2; no firm D call. CDR3 length: 16 residues. Germline V lookup: CDR1 SGHKS, CDR2 YYEKEE (reference sequence). V was pared by 4 bases and J by 0 bases, with 16 bases between. The CDR3 DNA reads as TGTGCCAGCAGCAAACTCCGGAACGGAGCTAACTATGGCTACACCTTC. It yields the protein CASSKLRNGANYGYTF.

This sequence joins TRBV12-5 and TRBJ2-3; the D is unclear. This CDR3 is built from 15 residues. V dropped 7 bases and J dropped 1 base, with 15 bases sitting between them. CDR1 is LGHNT, CDR2 FRNRAP, per germline. CDR3 sequence reads: CASAPPGRGTDTQYF. CDR3 sequence (DNA): TGTGCTAGTGCCCCCCCCGGACGGGGCACAGATACGCAGTATTTT.

The CDR3 protein is CASSLSRQGARGYTF. DNA of the CDR3: TGTGCCAGCAGCTTATCCAGACAGGGGGCTCGAGGCTACACCTTC. V is TRBV7-9 and J is TRBJ1-2; 10 bases are shared with TRBD1. Germline-derived CDR1 and CDR2 are SEHNR and FQNEAQ (reference sequence). The CDR3 totals 15 residues. Losses at the gene ends were 2 bases for V and 8 bases for J; bases not matched to a gene: 8.

The genes are TRBV6-6 and TRBJ2-6; 7 bases agree with TRBD2. This CDR3 is 17 amino acids long. V lost 5 bases, J lost 2 bases, and 9 bases stayed unmatched. CDR1 is MNHNY and CDR2 is SVGAGI in the germline V gene (reference sequence). The CDR3 nucleotides are TGTGCCAGCAGTGCCACTCGGGGAGGGGCTGGGGCCAACGTCCTGACTTTC. Amino acid sequence: CASSATRGGAGANVLTF.

Remarks on this clonotype: One end of the junction does not line up with germline, which may come from a read error. CDR3 sequence reads: CVIRPGQLYEQYF. CDR3 bases: TGTGTCATCAGACCGGGACAGCTTTACGAGCAGTACTTC. The J gene is TRBJ2-7, the V gene TRBV10-3; 7 bases map to TRBD1. CDR3 length: 13 amino acids. CDR1 and CDR2 (germline): ENHRY, SYGVKD.

V usage is TRBV5-6 and J usage is TRBJ2-3; D ambiguous. Germline V gives CDR1 SGHDT, CDR2 YYEEEE. The CDR3 has 14 amino acids. Trimming removed 0 bases at V and 1 base at J, with 6 bases between. CDR3 in amino acids: CASSLGSGTDTQYF. The CDR3 nucleotides read TGTGCCAGCAGCTTGGGGTCAGGCACAGATACGCAGTATTTT.

V is TRBV6-6 and J is TRBJ2-7, with D possibly being TRBD2 (6 bases). The germline V gene encodes CDR1 MNHNY and CDR2 SVGAGI (reference sequence). The CDR3 is 15 residues long. Trimming took 0 bases from V and 4 from J, leaving 13 bases between them. Here the CDR3 DNA reads TGTGCCAGCAGTTACTCGCGACGCGGGGCATACGAGCAGTACTTC. It translates to CASSYSRRGAYEQYF.

This clonotype is categorized as medium-sized. This chain joins TRBV10-3 and TRBJ2-7; 7 bases match TRBD1. The CDR3 loop spans 13 amino acids. V trimming: 6 bases; J trimming: 2 bases; junction bases outside the gene matches: 4. Germline V CDR1 and CDR2: ENHRY, SYGVKD. CDR3: CAISGTETYEQYF. The CDR3 region has the DNA TGTGCCATCAGCGGGACAGAGACCTACGAGCAGTACTTC.

J is TRBJ2-5 and V is TRBV3-1, with 8 bases matching TRBD2. CDR3 length: 16 residues. In germline, CDR1 is LGHDT, CDR2 YNNKEL (reference sequence). V trimming: 2 bases; J trimming: 5 bases; junction bases outside the gene matches: 10. CDR3 sequence (DNA): TGTGCCAGCAGCCAACCCCCGGCGGGGGGCGCTGAGACCCAGTACTTC. It encodes CASSQPPAGGAETQYF.

The rearrangement joins TRBV19 to TRBJ2-2; possible D gene TRBD2, 5 bases. Germline CDR1 is LNHDA and CDR2 is SQIVND (reference sequence). The CDR3 sequence is 14 residues long. Trimming removed 4 bases at V and 4 bases at J, with 10 bases between. The CDR3 region is CASSTGLFTGELFF. The CDR3 DNA reads TGTGCCAGTAGTACGGGGTTGTTCACCGGGGAGCTGTTTTTT.

This sequence joins TRBV10-3 and TRBJ2-1; the D is unclear. V lost 2 bases to trimming and J lost 1 base, with 6 bases between them. Germline CDR1 reads ENHRY; CDR2 reads SYGVKD. The CDR3 is 14 residues long. The CDR3: CAISETTSYNEQFF. The CDR3 DNA reads TGTGCCATCAGTGAGACGACTTCCTACAATGAGCAGTTCTTC.

The CDR3 region is CASSLATAYEQYF. The CDR3 coding sequence is TGCGCCAGCAGCTTGGCGACAGCCTACGAGCAGTACTTC. This chain links TRBV5-1 with TRBJ2-7; D may be TRBD1 (5 bases). V was pared by 0 bases and J by 2 bases, with 6 bases between. The CDR3 has 13 amino acids. The germline V gene encodes CDR1 SGHRS and CDR2 YFSETQ. The full variable domain, completed using reference TRBV5-1 and TRBJ2-7, is KAGVTQTPRYLIKTRGQQVTLSCSPISGHRSVSWYQQTPGQGLQFLFEYFSETQRNKGNFPGRFSGRQFSNSRSEMNVSTLELGDSALYLCASSLATAYEQYFGPGTRLTVT.

This rearrangement joins TRBV3-1 to TRBJ1-2, with D maybe TRBD1 (5 bases). Trimming took 0 bases from V and 4 from J, leaving 12 bases between them. Looked up from germline, CDR1 is LGHDT and CDR2 is YNNKEL (reference sequence). CDR3 size: 15 residues. The CDR3 loop is CASSQDPGTRYGYTF. CDR3 nucleotides: TGTGCCAGCAGCCAAGATCCAGGGACCCGCTATGGCTACACCTTC. The full variable domain, its missing parts supplied by reference TRBV3-1 and TRBJ1-2, is DTAVSQTPKYLVTQMGNDKSIKCEQNLGHDTMYWYKQDSKKFLKIMFSYNNKELIINETVPNRFSPKSPDKAHLNLHINSLELGDSAVYFCASSQDPGTRYGYTFGSGTRLTVV.

This clonotype is medium-sized (0.01 to 0.1%). The rearrangement joins TRBV6-5 to TRBJ2-5; 12 nucleotides line up with TRBD1. V lost 6 bases to trimming and J lost 4 bases; unmatched junction nucleotides: 12. Germline V gene lookup returns CDR1 MNHEY and CDR2 SVGAGI. This CDR3 contains 17 residues. CDR3 sequence (DNA): TGTGCCAGCAGCTACGGGGGACAGGGGGCCCTCGGAGAGACCCAGTACTTC. Its translation is CASSYGGQGALGETQYF.

The chain links TRBV12-3 or TRBV12-4 to TRBJ1-5, with TRBD1 identical over 8 bases. This CDR3 contains 14 residues. The J segment lost 7 bases and the V segment lost 6 bases, leaving 8 bases of the junction unmatched. The CDR3 bases are TGTGCCAGCAGCTCGGACAGGGAAGGGCAGCCCCAGCATTTT. Amino acid sequence: CASSSDREGQPQHF.

This clonotype was detected many times. This chain connects TRBV12-3 or TRBV12-4 to TRBJ2-5; D is ambiguous. Trimming removed 3 bases at V and 1 base at J, with 9 bases between. The CDR3 is 14 amino acids. The DNA of the CDR3 is TGTGCCAGCAGTTTGGGCAGACTCCAAGAGACCCAGTACTTC. Translation gives CASSLGRLQETQYF.

This chain uses TRBV7-9 with TRBJ1-3; TRBD1 is a possible D gene (5 bases). Looked up from germline, CDR1 is SEHNR and CDR2 is FQNEAQ (reference sequence). The germline V and J ends were trimmed by 2 bases and 4 bases, with 9 bases remaining between them. This CDR3 is built from 14 residues. The CDR3 protein is CASSLYGAGNTIYF. The CDR3 DNA reads as TGTGCCAGCAGCTTATATGGGGCCGGAAACACCATATATTTT.

This rearrangement joins TRBV11-3 to TRBJ2-3, with TRBD1 matching over 11 bases. There are 15 residues in the CDR3. With V trimmed by 5 bases and J by 5 bases, 6 bases remained unmatched. From germline, CDR1 is SGHNT and CDR2 YENEEA. CDR3 nucleotide sequence: TGTGCCAGCAGCGGGACAGGGGGGGGAAGAGATACGCAGTATTTT. Translating gives CASSGTGGGRDTQYF.

This rearrangement joins TRBV27 to TRBJ2-7, with 7 nucleotides matching TRBD1. The CDR3 runs to 16 residues. V lost 5 bases and J lost 0; bases outside the gene matches: 10. Germline-derived CDR1 and CDR2 are MNHEY and SMNVEV (reference sequence). This CDR3 is CASSPRQGASSYEQYF. The CDR3 region has the DNA TGTGCCAGCAGTCCCCGACAGGGTGCGAGCTCCTACGAGCAGTACTTC.

V gene TRBV12-3 or TRBV12-4 combines with J gene TRBJ2-2; TRBD2 matches 8 bases. This CDR3 contains 16 residues. V shed 4 bases and J 1 base; nucleotides not matched to a gene: 5. This chain's CDR3 is CASSSRGGLNTGELFF. The CDR3 bases are TGTGCCAGCAGTTCCCGGGGGGGGTTGAACACCGGGGAGCTGTTTTTT.

This clonotype was counted a few times. The chain links TRBV5-1 to TRBJ2-1; 8 nucleotides align to TRBD2. This CDR3 has 15 residues. V gave up 6 bases and J gave up 5 bases; unmatched junction bases: 10. The germline V gene encodes CDR1 SGHRS and CDR2 YFSETQ. The CDR3 loop is CASTSGGPENNEQFF. The CDR3 DNA reads TGCGCCAGCACTTCGGGGGGGCCCGAAAACAATGAGCAGTTCTTC.

Concerning this clonotype: Given a much more abundant clone one base away, this may be a read error. The chain couples TRBV4-2 to TRBJ2-7; TRBD2 agrees at 12 bases. Trimming removed 0 bases from V and 5 bases from J; junction bases left unmatched: 5. Germline V lookup: CDR1 LGHNA, CDR2 YNFKEQ. The CDR3 is made up of 16 amino acids. CDR3 in amino acids: CASSQDRGLAGHEQYF. In nucleotides, the CDR3 is TGTGCCAGCAGCCAAGATAGGGGACTAGCGGGTCACGAGCAGTACTTC.

The V and J genes are TRBV15 and TRBJ1-5; D unclear. Trimming left V 3 bases short and J 0 bases short, with 12 bases between. This CDR3 has 16 residues. Looked up from germline, CDR1 is LNHNV and CDR2 is YYDKDF (reference sequence). The chain's CDR3 is CATSRSWGDSNQPQHF. The CDR3 DNA reads as TGTGCCACCAGCAGGTCCTGGGGAGATAGCAATCAGCCCCAGCATTTT.

This clonotype was seen more than once but under ten times. The J gene is TRBJ1-6, the V gene TRBV28; D is uncertain. Per germline, CDR1 MDHEN and CDR2 SYDVKM. CDR3 length: 13 amino acids. V was cut by 7 bases and J by 8 bases, with 12 bases left in between. The CDR3, as DNA: TGTGCCAGCAACCCGGGTTCCCATTCACCCCTCCACTTT. It translates to CASNPGSHSPLHF. The variable domain in full, completed from reference TRBV28 and TRBJ1-6, reads DVKVTQSSRYLVKRTGEKVFLECVQDMDHENMFWYRQDPGLGLRLIYFSYDVKMKEKGDIPEGYSVSREKKERFSLILESASTNQTSMYLCASNPGSHSPLHFGNGTRLTVT.

The V and J genes are TRBV20-1 and TRBJ2-3; a possible D gene is TRBD1 (5 bases). There are 13 residues in the CDR3. Germline CDR1 DFQATT, CDR2 SNEGSKA (reference sequence). Trimming shortened V by 3 bases and J by 8 bases, and 15 bases separated the two germline ends. The CDR3 loop reads CSASPGAASTQYF. The DNA for the CDR3 is TGCAGTGCTAGCCCTGGGGCGGCGAGTACGCAGTATTTT.

This clonotype rates as large. The chain is built from TRBV12-3 or TRBV12-4 and TRBJ2-7; D ambiguous. The CDR3 extends over 12 amino acids. V lost 6 bases and J 3 bases, leaving 9 bases between the germline ends. The chain's CDR3 is CASSRSLYEQYF. The CDR3 nucleotides are TGTGCCAGCAGCCGGAGTCTCTACGAGCAGTACTTC.

This clonotype was observed a handful of times. This sequence joins TRBV11-2 and TRBJ2-2; TRBD2 matches at 10 bases. V gave up 1 base and J gave up 2 bases; unmatched junction bases: 1. Germline V gene data show CDR1 as SGHAT and CDR2 as FQNNGV. CDR3 length: 16 residues. CDR3 loop: CASSLGLAGNTGELFF. The CDR3 DNA reads as TGTGCCAGCAGCTTAGGACTAGCGGGTAACACCGGGGAGCTGTTTTTT.